Shown below are 8 T cell receptor beta chains from a single sample sequenced in a study of control samples from healthy donors and cancer patients. Sequencing was performed with immunoSEQ multiplex PCR; in TCRdb, only in-frame clones are kept and a portion is missing. The sample yields roughly 130,000 clones, about 88% seen once. The sequencing input was blood. The origin of the receptors is a man in his fifties or sixties in good health.

The rearrangement uses TRBV11-3 and TRBJ2-3; 9 bases align to TRBD2. Losses at the gene ends were 5 bases for V and 0 bases for J; bases not matched to a gene: 3. The germline V gene encodes CDR1 SGHNT and CDR2 YENEEA. This CDR3 comprises 15 residues. CDR3 in DNA: TGTGCCAGCAGCCCCGGACTAGCGAGCACAGATACGCAGTATTTT. Its protein product is CASSPGLASTDTQYF.

The rearrangement uses TRBV3-1 (or the pseudogene TRBV3-2) and TRBJ2-1; 15 bases are a match to TRBD2. From germline, CDR1 is LGHDT and CDR2 YNNKEL (reference sequence). This CDR3 region has 15 residues. V lost 4 bases, J lost 10 bases, and 5 bases stayed unmatched. The chain's CDR3 is CASSPGLAGGLEQFF. The CDR3 coding sequence is TGTGCCAGCAGCCCGGGACTAGCGGGGGGTTTAGAGCAGTTCTTC.

The chain carries TRBV3-1 (or the pseudogene TRBV3-2) and TRBJ2-5; D not certain. Germline V gives CDR1 LGHDT, CDR2 YNNKEL (reference sequence). Trimming removed 3 bases at V and 5 bases at J, with 4 bases between. This CDR3 region has 11 residues. The chain's CDR3 is CASSQGETQYF. CDR3 sequence (DNA): TGTGCCAGCAGCCAGGGGGAGACCCAGTACTTC.

V gene TRBV29-1 combines with J gene TRBJ1-2; tentative D call: TRBD1 (6 bases). The V end lost 5 bases, the J end lost 4 bases, and 14 bases lay between the germline ends. Germline-derived CDR1 and CDR2 are SQVTM and ANQGSEA. The CDR3 is 13 amino acids. Here the CDR3 reads CSVITMDSYGYTF. The CDR3 nucleotides are TGCAGCGTTATAACAATGGACAGCTATGGCTACACCTTC.

This chain uses TRBV3-1 (or the pseudogene TRBV3-2) with TRBJ2-5, with 7 positions matching TRBD1. Germline CDR1 LGHDT, CDR2 YNNKEL (reference sequence). V shed 3 bases and J 2 bases; nucleotides not matched to a gene: 9. The CDR3 consists of 16 residues. The CDR3 loop reads CASSHPTGLQQETQYF. The CDR3 DNA follows: TGTGCCAGCAGCCACCCGACAGGGTTGCAACAAGAGACCCAGTACTTC.

The V gene is TRBV7-3, the J gene TRBJ2-2; 7 bases map to TRBD1. The CDR3 is 14 amino acids. Trimming removed 6 bases from V and 6 bases from J; junction bases left unmatched: 7. CDR1 SGHTA and CDR2 FQGTGA come from the germline V gene. The CDR3 loop reads CASSSVGGPGELFF. The CDR3 nucleotides are TGTGCCAGCAGTTCGGTAGGGGGCCCCGGGGAGCTGTTTTTT.

This rearrangement joins TRBV11-2 to TRBJ2-2; perhaps TRBD1 as D (6 bases). The CDR3 spans 16 residues. V gave up 5 bases and J gave up 4 bases, with 17 bases separating them. The germline gives CDR1 SGHAT, CDR2 FQNNGV. The CDR3 coding sequence is TGTGCCAGCAGCCTCAGACCGGGACACCCCACCGGGGAGCTGTTTTTT. Protein: CASSLRPGHPTGELFF.

This clone has only one observation. The chain carries TRBV5-4 and TRBJ1-1; weak D call: TRBD1 (5 bases). Trimming cost V 2 bases and J 7 bases, with 21 bases left between them. The CDR3 consists of 16 residues. Germline V gene sequence: CDR1 SGHNT, CDR2 YYREEE (reference sequence). Written as DNA, the CDR3 is TGTGCCAGCAGCTTACCTACCGGGACCGAACGGGGTGAAGCTTTCTTT. Translating gives CASSLPTGTERGEAFF.